These 29 T cell receptor beta chains were sequenced from one sample in a study of cytomegalovirus exposure and HLA in healthy donors. The PCR ran on 60 Vbeta and 13 Jbeta primers. Only in-frame clones appear in the TCRdb table, and some are missing; sequencing was by immunoSEQ multiplex PCR. The table has approximately 89,000 clones, 60% to 80% seen once; the top ten hold roughly 3.5%. Sequenced: PBMCs. These receptors were taken from a man aged 30 to 39 in good health and CMV-seronegative.

The CDR3: CASRRGQYNEQFF. The CDR3 DNA sequence: TGTGCCAGTAGGAGGGGACAGTACAATGAGCAGTTCTTC. The gene calls are TRBV19 and TRBJ2-1, with 7 bases fitting TRBD1. The CDR3 has 13 residues. After removal of 6 bases from V and 4 bases from J, the junction contained 3 bases not matched to a gene. Germline V gene lookup returns CDR1 LNHDA and CDR2 SQIVND (reference sequence).

The rearrangement joins TRBV18 to TRBJ1-2; 8 bases line up with TRBD1. Looked up from germline, CDR1 is KGHSH and CDR2 is LQKENI. The CDR3 has 14 amino acids. The V segment lost 3 bases and the J segment 3 bases; nucleotides outside the gene matches: 3. This CDR3 reads CASSPQGADYGYTF. The DNA of the CDR3 is TGTGCCAGCTCACCCCAGGGGGCGGACTATGGCTACACCTTC. The entire variable domain, with the rest obtained from reference TRBV18 and TRBJ1-2, is as follows: NAGVMQNPRHLVRRRGQEARLRCSPMKGHSHVYWYRQLPEEGLKFMVYLQKENIIDESGMPKERFSAEFPKEGPSILRIQQVVRGDSAAYFCASSPQGADYGYTFGSGTRLTVV.

The sample holds a few counts of this clone. The genes are TRBV5-4 and TRBJ1-2; 10 nucleotides agree with TRBD1. J gave up 2 bases and V 4 bases, and 2 bases lay outside the gene matches. The CDR3 is 14 amino acids. The germline gives CDR1 SGHNT, CDR2 YYREEE (reference sequence). CDR3 residues: CASSEGQGNYGYTF. The CDR3 DNA reads TGTGCCAGCAGCGAGGGACAGGGGAACTATGGCTACACCTTC.

The rearrangement joins TRBV9 to TRBJ1-3; 9 nucleotides line up with TRBD1. This CDR3 is 14 amino acids long. After removal of 4 bases from V and 4 bases from J, the junction contained 3 bases not matched to a gene. Germline V gives CDR1 SGDLS, CDR2 YYNGEE. The CDR3 nucleotides are TGTGCCAGCAGCACAGGGGGCGTGGGAAACACCATATATTTT. Its translation: CASSTGGVGNTIYF.

V usage is TRBV2 and J usage is TRBJ2-5; TRBD1 agrees at 8 bases. V dropped 4 bases and J dropped 10; count of bases not matched to a gene: 5. The CDR3 totals 12 residues. Per the germline V gene, CDR1 is SNHLY and CDR2 is FYNNEI. CDR3 sequence: CASSVDRAGQYF. The CDR3 nucleotides read TGTGCCAGCAGTGTGGACAGGGCCGGCCAGTACTTC.

The rearrangement joins TRBV6-1 to TRBJ2-5; no firm D call. This CDR3 is built from 12 residues. V dropped 4 bases and J dropped 2 bases, with 5 bases sitting between them. CDR1 and CDR2 (germline): MNHNS, SASEGT. Written as DNA, the CDR3 is TGTGCCAGCAGTGTAAATCAAGAGACCCAGTACTTC. Protein product: CASSVNQETQYF.

The rearrangement uses TRBV7-2 and TRBJ2-2; 11 bases line up with TRBD1. The CDR3 is made up of 18 amino acids. V was clipped by 5 bases and J by 3 bases; unmatched bases: 11. The germline gives CDR1 SGHTA, CDR2 FQGNSA. The CDR3 sequence: CASSNRRTGGLYTGELFF. CDR3 coding DNA: TGTGCCAGCAGCAACCGAAGGACAGGGGGCTTGTACACCGGGGAGCTGTTTTTT.

This clone appeared a single time. The chain joins TRBV28 to TRBJ2-7; possibly TRBD2 for D (6 bases). Trimming took 3 bases from V and 0 from J, leaving 12 bases between them. Germline CDR1 and CDR2: MDHEN and SYDVKM. The CDR3 loop spans 15 amino acids. The CDR3 sequence: CASSLFGSSSYEQYF. The CDR3 DNA sequence: TGTGCCAGCAGTTTGTTCGGGAGCAGCTCCTACGAGCAGTACTTC.

The gene calls are TRBV5-1 and TRBJ2-1, with 10 bases that match TRBD1. The length of the CDR3 is 16 residues. Germline values: CDR1 SGHRS, CDR2 YFSETQ. The J segment lost 8 bases and the V segment lost 4 bases, leaving 12 bases of the junction unmatched. CDR3 in amino acids: CASSLSPGQGFHEQFF. CDR3 DNA: TGCGCCAGCAGCCTTTCGCCGGGACAGGGGTTTCATGAGCAGTTCTTC.

The rearrangement uses TRBV5-1 and TRBJ2-2; 11 positions match TRBD2. Germline-derived CDR1 and CDR2 are SGHRS and YFSETQ. The CDR3 contains 17 residues. Trimming cost V 4 bases and J 2 bases; bases outside gene matches: 7. The CDR3 DNA reads as TGCGCCAGCAGCGTAAGGGGACTAGCGGTTAACACCGGGGAGCTGTTTTTT. Translated: CASSVRGLAVNTGELFF.

The genes are TRBV5-1 and TRBJ2-1; D is perhaps TRBD2 (5 bases). V dropped 0 bases and J dropped 5 bases, with 12 bases sitting between them. Per the germline V gene, CDR1 is SGHRS and CDR2 is YFSETQ. The CDR3 runs to 15 residues. The CDR3: CASSLDPGTHNEQFF. CDR3 nucleotides: TGCGCCAGCAGCTTGGATCCGGGAACACACAATGAGCAGTTCTTC.

The gene calls are TRBV19 and TRBJ2-3; 8 bases match TRBD2. V dropped 2 bases and J dropped 6; count of bases not matched to a gene: 10. Germline CDR1 LNHDA, CDR2 SQIVND (reference sequence). This CDR3 has 16 amino acids. The CDR3 loop is CASSIKAGAARDTQYF. The DNA for the CDR3 is TGTGCCAGTAGTATAAAAGCGGGGGCCGCTCGGGATACGCAGTATTTT. The full variable domain, rest sourced from reference TRBV19 and TRBJ2-3, is DGGITQSPKYLFRKEGQNVTLSCEQNLNHDAMYWYRQDPGQGLRLIYYSQIVNDFQKGDIAEGYSVSREKKESFPLTVTSAQKNPTAFYLCASSIKAGAARDTQYFGPGTRLTVL.

The chain is built from TRBV6-4 and TRBJ2-3; the D is unclear. V was shortened by 5 bases and J by 2 bases, with 8 bases between the two germline ends. There are 13 residues in the CDR3. Per germline, CDR1 MRHNA and CDR2 SNTAGT. CDR3 amino acids: CASSNVVTDTQYF. The CDR3 nucleotides are TGTGCCAGCAGTAACGTAGTCACAGATACGCAGTATTTT.

The chain links TRBV15 to TRBJ2-5, with D tentatively TRBD1 (6 bases). The CDR3 spans 16 residues. Germline V lookup: CDR1 LNHNV, CDR2 YYDKDF (reference sequence). The V gene lost 3 bases and the J gene lost 2 bases, with 16 bases spanning the gap. The CDR3 protein is CATSSLEQGKQETQYF. CDR3 nucleotide sequence: TGTGCCACCAGCAGTCTTGAACAGGGAAAGCAAGAGACCCAGTACTTC.

The DNA of the CDR3 is TGTGCCAGCAGCTTGTACGGATCGAGAGGAGAGACCCAGTACTTC. Translation: CASSLYGSRGETQYF. This chain links TRBV5-6 with TRBJ2-5; D is ambiguous. The ends were cut back, 1 base at V and 4 bases at J, with 14 bases in the middle. This CDR3 is 15 amino acids long. From germline, CDR1 is SGHDT and CDR2 YYEEEE.

V is TRBV10-2 and J is TRBJ2-7; 9 bases map to TRBD1. With 3 bases clipped from V and 1 base from J, the junction kept 4 bases outside the gene matches. Germline values: CDR1 WSHSY, CDR2 SAAADI. This CDR3 has 15 amino acids. The CDR3 loop reads CASSETGTGSYEQYF. CDR3 coding DNA: TGCGCCAGCAGTGAAACCGGGACAGGGTCCTACGAGCAGTACTTC.

There are a few counts of this clone. This chain connects TRBV29-1 to TRBJ1-1; D is unresolved. Germline V CDR1 and CDR2: SQVTM, ANQGSEA. Trimming shortened V by 6 bases and J by 0 bases, and 11 bases separated the two germline ends. This CDR3 region has 13 residues. Written as DNA, the CDR3 is TGCAGCGTGGAGGAGTACATGAACACTGAAGCTTTCTTT. Residues: CSVEEYMNTEAFF.

V and J are TRBV4-3 and TRBJ1-2, with D possibly matching TRBD1 (6 bases). Germline CDR1 is LGHNA and CDR2 is YSLEER. V was clipped by 0 bases and J by 5 bases, with 13 bases between them. The CDR3 extends over 15 amino acids. The CDR3 spells CASSQDRGSAYGYTF. CDR3 bases: TGCGCCAGCAGCCAAGACAGGGGCAGTGCTTATGGCTACACCTTC.

The chain couples TRBV28 to TRBJ1-1; 7 bases match TRBD1. CDR1 and CDR2 from the germline V gene are MDHEN and SYDVKM. This CDR3 is 14 amino acids long. V lost 8 bases to trimming and J lost 1 base; unmatched junction nucleotides: 7. The CDR3, as DNA: TGTGCCAGCTGGGCTCAGGGGGGGAACACTGAAGCTTTCTTT. Translated, it gives CASWAQGGNTEAFF.

The chain links TRBV4-3 to TRBJ1-3; D perhaps matches TRBD1 (6 bases). The CDR3 extends over 17 amino acids. V was shortened by 0 bases and J by 4 bases, with 16 bases between the two germline ends. Germline lookup yields CDR1 LGHNA and CDR2 YSLEER. This chain's CDR3 is CASSQDLSPGVGNTIYF. CDR3 DNA: TGCGCCAGCAGCCAAGATCTATCCCCAGGGGTCGGAAACACCATATATTTT.

This chain uses TRBV13 with TRBJ1-1; perhaps TRBD1 as D (5 bases). CDR1 and CDR2 from the germline V gene are PRHDT and FYEKMQ (reference sequence). The CDR3 consists of 14 residues. Trimming removed 2 bases from V and 6 bases from J, with 13 bases in between. The CDR3 sequence is CASSLRLGQPEAFF. CDR3 DNA sequence: TGTGCCAGCAGCTTAAGGCTGGGGCAGCCTGAAGCTTTCTTT.

In its sample, this clone was seen once. The chain employs TRBV9 and TRBJ2-3; perhaps TRBD2 as D (7 bases). The V gene's germline CDR1 is SGDLS and CDR2 YYNGEE. The germline V and J ends were trimmed by 0 bases and 1 base, with 18 bases remaining between them. The CDR3 totals 18 residues. The chain's CDR3 is CASSVAYWGGFGTDTQYF. The CDR3 bases are TGTGCCAGCAGCGTAGCCTACTGGGGGGGCTTCGGCACAGATACGCAGTATTTT.

This clone was seen just once. This rearrangement joins TRBV19 to TRBJ2-7, with 10 bases aligning to TRBD1. The CDR3 has 13 residues. Germline values: CDR1 LNHDA, CDR2 SQIVND (reference sequence). J was trimmed by 7 bases and V by 6 bases; bases with no gene match: 6. The DNA for the CDR3 is TGTGCCAGTAGGATCGACAGGGGGCGAGAGCAGTACTTC. The encoded protein is CASRIDRGREQYF.

The rearrangement links TRBV4-2 to TRBJ1-1; 12 nucleotides match TRBD1. This CDR3 has 15 amino acids. V lost 3 bases and J lost 6; bases outside the gene matches: 5. CDR1 and CDR2 from the germline V gene are LGHNA and YNFKEQ. The CDR3 sequence: CASSQPGQGASEAFF. The CDR3 bases are TGTGCCAGCAGCCAGCCGGGACAGGGGGCCTCTGAAGCTTTCTTT.

This chain connects TRBV9 to TRBJ2-7; D gene unclear. This CDR3 is built from 15 residues. The germline V and J ends were trimmed by 1 base and 2 bases, with 13 bases remaining between them. Germline CDR1 and CDR2: SGDLS and YYNGEE. CDR3 sequence: CASSVTDNPTYEQYF. CDR3 nucleotide sequence: TGTGCCAGCAGCGTAACCGACAACCCCACCTACGAGCAGTACTTC.

The V call is TRBV27, the J call TRBJ2-1; no firm D call. Germline values: CDR1 MNHEY, CDR2 SMNVEV (reference sequence). V dropped 5 bases and J dropped 0 bases, with 8 bases sitting between them. This CDR3 region has 14 residues. The CDR3 coding sequence is TGTGCCAGCAGTGGCTACAGCTCCTACAATGAGCAGTTCTTC. Translating gives CASSGYSSYNEQFF.

This sequence joins TRBV2 and TRBJ2-7; D is uncertain. Trimming shortened V by 7 bases and J by 6 bases, and 10 bases separated the two germline ends. Germline-derived CDR1 and CDR2 are SNHLY and FYNNEI. The CDR3 sequence is 11 residues long. The CDR3 DNA follows: TGTGCCAGCATGACAAAGGCCGAGCAGTACTTC. Protein: CASMTKAEQYF.

The chain employs TRBV6-5 and TRBJ2-7; 9 bases match TRBD1. The CDR3 is 15 amino acids. J gave up 6 bases and V 0 bases, and 6 bases lay outside the gene matches. Germline lookup yields CDR1 MNHEY and CDR2 SVGAGI. CDR3 sequence (DNA): TGTGCCAGCAGTTACTCTCTACAGGGGGCTGGCGAGCAGTACTTC. It yields the protein CASSYSLQGAGEQYF.

This clone has a handful of counts. This chain uses TRBV4-2 with TRBJ2-3, with D unresolved. Germline values: CDR1 LGHNA, CDR2 YNFKEQ. The V and J ends lost 0 bases and 3 bases respectively, with 4 bases between them. The CDR3 is made up of 13 amino acids. The CDR3 DNA reads TGTGCCAGCAGCCAAGAAGCGACAGATACGCAGTATTTT. Translated: CASSQEATDTQYF.